This record looks at one TCR beta chain sequence and its context. Its antigen is unidentified. This CDR3 is 13 amino acids long. V lost 3 bases, J lost 5 bases, and 11 bases lay in between. In germline, CDR1 is MNHEY, CDR2 SMNVEV (reference sequence). The sample originates from a study of T-cell reconstitution after alpha-beta-depleted transplantation in children. Broader study findings: Counts and diversity of T cells one year after transplant came mostly from newly produced T cells. Surviving recipient T cells and thymic progenitors accounted for the high day-60 TCRbeta diversity observed in some patients. Expanded graft clones, several hundred of them, were reportedly the source of alpha-beta T cells about two months after transplant.

A library of TCRbeta sequences, prepared with unique molecular identifiers, was generated. TCRdb fed the PCR reads into MiXCR, producing one record per CDR3 protein. There are about 290,000 distinct CDR3 sequences in the sample; about 7.3% occur only once, and about 9.1% lies in the top ten. This rearrangement joins TRBV27 to TRBJ2-7, with D maybe TRBD1 (6 bases). This receptor was identified in a female patient aged 2 to 10 who had a stem cell transplant for Fanconi anemia, so the T cells may come from the graft donor. The specimen comprised peripheral blood, sampled 360 days after TCRalphabeta/CD19-depleted stem cell transplant. CDR3 bases: TGTGCCAGCAGTTTGAGGGGGACCAACGAGCAGTACTTC. Amino acids: CASSLRGTNEQYF.